The entry that follows covers one TCR beta chain sequence. The entry originates in a study of response to subunit inactivated influenza vaccine. TCRdb passed the RT-PCR reads through MiXCR, listing each CDR3 protein once. The sample includes about 540,000 distinct CDR3 sequences, under 30% of them seen just once. CDR3 length: 15 amino acids. Deletions cut 2 bases from V and 6 bases from J, with 11 bases between. From germline, CDR1 is KGHSH and CDR2 LQKENI. This same sample was also taken into another study, of T cells expressing NK-cell markers. That paper notes: The cDNA for TCR beta came from 5'RACE template switching with UMIs. NKG2C+ dominant clonotype frequencies in six or seven donors were 1.0-7.0% of CD8+ T cells.

The input for sequencing was CD4+ T cells sorted from PBMCs, taken roughly 12 days after vaccination. This TCR was recovered from a man aged 45-65 years who received an inactivated influenza vaccine. This rearrangement joins TRBV18 to TRBJ1-6, with D tentatively TRBD1 (5 bases). The DNA for the CDR3 is TGTGCCAGCTCACCAAGGGACGGAACTAATTCACCCCTCCACTTT. Translating it yields CASSPRDGTNSPLHF. Variable domain in full (rest from reference TRBV18 and TRBJ1-6): NAGVMQNPRHLVRRRGQEARLRCSPMKGHSHVYWYRQLPEEGLKFMVYLQKENIIDESGMPKERFSAEFPKEGPSILRIQQVVRGDSAAYFCASSPRDGTNSPLHFGNGTRLTVT.